These 27 T cell receptor beta chains originate from one sample sequenced in a study of blood T cell repertoires in COVID-19. TCRdb keeps only in-frame clones here, not all; method: immunoSEQ multiplex PCR. The table lists around 160,000 clones, 70% to 90% of them singletons. The specimen was peripheral blood. These TCRs come from a woman aged 55 to 70 with COVID-19, enrolled during active disease.

The V call is TRBV11-2, the J call TRBJ1-5; D is possibly TRBD1 (6 bases). The CDR3 has 13 residues. Per germline, CDR1 SGHAT and CDR2 FQNNGV. V was clipped by 5 bases and J by 4 bases, with 9 bases between them. CDR3 DNA sequence: TGTGCCAGCAGCCGTGACAGGAATCAGCCCCAGCATTTT. This gives the protein CASSRDRNQPQHF.

This chain's CDR3 is CASSETMVGLLRGSPLHF. CDR3 coding DNA: TGTGCCAGCTCAGAGACCATGGTGGGACTCCTGAGGGGTTCACCCCTCCACTTT. The V call is TRBV18, the J call TRBJ1-6; D may be TRBD1 (5 bases). Trimming cost V 5 bases and J 9 bases, with 26 bases left between them. The CDR3 is made up of 18 amino acids. Germline CDR1 reads KGHSH; CDR2 reads LQKENI.

For this clone: Compared with germline, one end of the junction differs, possibly owing to a read error. The chain combines TRBV2 with TRBJ2-6; no clear D. The CDR3 contains 14 residues. Germline V lookup: CDR1 SNHLY, CDR2 FYNNEI. DNA of the CDR3: TGTGCCAGCAGGTCGGCATCTCAGGCCAACGTCCTAACTTTC. Protein product: CASRSASQANVLTF.

This sequence joins TRBV10-3 and TRBJ1-1; 7 bases agree with TRBD1. Trimming took 4 bases from V and 8 from J; bases not matched to a gene: 7. The germline CDR1 and CDR2 sequences are ENHRY and SYGVKD. CDR3 length: 13 amino acids. Written as DNA, the CDR3 is TGTGCCATCAGTGCGGAGGGGGCTCTGGAAGCTTTCTTT. Its translation: CAISAEGALEAFF.

The chain couples TRBV5-5 to TRBJ1-5; 8 bases align to TRBD1. CDR1 is SGHKS and CDR2 is YYEKEE in the germline V gene (reference sequence). This CDR3 region has 16 residues. Trimming at V came to 3 bases and at J to 2 bases, leaving 7 bases not matched to a gene. Here the CDR3 DNA reads TGTGCCAGCAGCTCGACAGGGGATGGGGGCAATCAGCCCCAGCATTTT. Translating it yields CASSSTGDGGNQPQHF.

This clone was seen more than once but under ten times. The chain combines TRBV3-1 (or the pseudogene TRBV3-2) with TRBJ1-1; 7 nucleotides agree with TRBD1. This CDR3 has 15 residues. Germline CDR1 reads LGHDT; CDR2 reads YNNKEL (reference sequence). V lost 6 bases, J lost 9 bases, and 16 bases stayed unmatched. CDR3 in amino acids: CASSPKGSDRDKAFF. CDR3 coding DNA: TGTGCCAGCAGTCCTAAGGGGTCCGACAGGGACAAAGCTTTCTTT.

Concerning this clone itself: This sample includes further DNA sequences coding for the same CDR3. This chain links TRBV6-5 with TRBJ1-6; D unresolved. This CDR3 region has 13 residues. V gave up 2 bases and J gave up 8 bases, with 7 bases separating them. CDR1 is MNHEY and CDR2 is SVGAGI in the germline V gene. CDR3 DNA sequence: TGTGCCAGCAGTTACACTGGAGATTCACCCCTCCACTTT. Protein product: CASSYTGDSPLHF.

The genes are TRBV11-3 and TRBJ1-1; 10 bases match TRBD1. Germline V CDR1 and CDR2: SGHNT, YENEEA. The CDR3 spans 15 residues. After removal of 4 bases from V and 3 bases from J, the junction contained 5 bases not matched to a gene. The CDR3 sequence: CASSSGDRGYTEAFF. CDR3 nucleotide sequence: TGTGCCAGCAGCTCTGGGGACAGGGGCTACACTGAAGCTTTCTTT. The entire variable domain, with the rest obtained from reference TRBV11-3 and TRBJ1-1, is as follows: EAGVVQSPRYKIIEKKQPVAFWCNPISGHNTLYWYLQNLGQGPELLIRYENEEAVDDSQLPKDRFSAERLKGVDSTLKIQPAELGDSAVYLCASSSGDRGYTEAFFGQGTRLTVV.

This chain connects TRBV30 to TRBJ2-2; maybe TRBD2 (6 bases). The CDR3 is 13 amino acids. The V gene lost 7 bases and the J gene lost 5 bases, with 14 bases spanning the gap. Germline values: CDR1 GTSNPN, CDR2 SVGIG (reference sequence). CDR3: CASTGLRTGELFF. CDR3 DNA: TGTGCCTCTACGGGACTGAGGACCGGGGAGCTGTTTTTT.

The chain recombines TRBV19 with TRBJ2-2; D uncertain. Trimming removed 1 base from V and 1 base from J, with 7 bases in between. Germline V lookup: CDR1 LNHDA, CDR2 SQIVND (reference sequence). The CDR3 loop spans 15 amino acids. DNA of the CDR3: TGTGCCAGTAGTATAGTAGCCGTGAACACCGGGGAGCTGTTTTTT. It codes for CASSIVAVNTGELFF.

For this clone: The junction and the germline gene differ at one end; a read error may be behind it. The rearrangement uses TRBV5-1 and TRBJ1-2; 9 nucleotides match TRBD1. Germline lookup yields CDR1 SGHRS and CDR2 YFSETQ. The CDR3 length is 13 residues. The CDR3 protein is CASSSGTGNRKAF. The CDR3 bases are TGCGCCAGCAGCTCCGGGACAGGGAATCGGAAGGCCTTC.

The CDR3 loop is CASSSRQGSTIYF. The DNA of the CDR3 is TGTGCCAGCTCATCCCGACAGGGGAGCACCATATATTTT. J is TRBJ1-3 and V is TRBV18, with 8 nucleotides matching TRBD1. Germline V gene sequence: CDR1 KGHSH, CDR2 LQKENI. With 5 bases clipped from V and 9 bases from J, the junction kept 6 bases outside the gene matches. The CDR3 length is 13 residues. The variable domain in full, with the rest retrieved from reference TRBV18 and TRBJ1-3, is NAGVMQNPRHLVRRRGQEARLRCSPMKGHSHVYWYRQLPEEGLKFMVYLQKENIIDESGMPKERFSAEFPKEGPSILRIQQVVRGDSAAYFCASSSRQGSTIYFGEGSWLTVV.

The chain links TRBV6-2 or TRBV6-3 to TRBJ2-5; TRBD2 aligns across 8 bases. Per germline, CDR1 MNHEY and CDR2 SVGEGT. The junction had 1 base not matched to a gene; V was cut back by 3 bases and J by 1 base. CDR3 length equals 14 residues. The CDR3 reads CASSYTSGQETQYF. CDR3 coding DNA: TGTGCCAGCAGTTATACTAGCGGCCAAGAGACCCAGTACTTC.

The chain has TRBV11-2 and TRBJ2-3; the D gene is possibly TRBD2 (6 bases). V shed 4 bases and J shed 3 bases, with 11 bases lying between them. This CDR3 spans 14 amino acids. The germline V gene has CDR1 SGHAT and CDR2 FQNNGV. This CDR3 reads CASSSMTSTDTQYF. CDR3 sequence (DNA): TGTGCCAGCAGCTCCATGACTAGTACAGATACGCAGTATTTT.

This clone occurred once. The chain links TRBV2 to TRBJ1-1, with D unresolved. The CDR3 consists of 12 residues. Trimming cost V 8 bases and J 3 bases, with 10 bases left between them. CDR1 is SNHLY and CDR2 is FYNNEI in the germline V gene. As DNA, the CDR3 is TGTGCCAGCTCCGTGGGAGACACTGAAGCTTTCTTT. This sequence encodes CASSVGDTEAFF. Variable domain in full (rest from reference TRBV2 and TRBJ1-1): EPEVTQTPSHQVTQMGQEVILRCVPISNHLYFYWYRQILGQKVEFLVSFYNNEISEKSEIFDDQFSVERPDGSNFTLKIRSTKLEDSAMYFCASSVGDTEAFFGQGTRLTVV.

The V call is TRBV5-5, the J call TRBJ1-1; TRBD1 might be the D (5 bases). V lost 0 bases, J lost 1 base, and 7 bases lay in between. The V gene's germline CDR1 is SGHKS and CDR2 YYEKEE (reference sequence). This CDR3 has 14 amino acids. The CDR3 spells CASSLDQGNTEAFF. The CDR3 region has the DNA TGTGCCAGCAGCTTGGACCAGGGGAACACTGAAGCTTTCTTT.

V is TRBV7-2 and J is TRBJ1-2; the D is unclear. The germline CDR1 and CDR2 sequences are SGHTA and FQGNSA. The ends were cut back, 1 base at V and 2 bases at J, with 11 bases in the middle. The CDR3 is 15 residues long. CDR3 residues: CASSLVNRLNYGYTF. CDR3 nucleotide sequence: TGTGCCAGCAGCTTAGTTAACAGACTAAACTATGGCTACACCTTC.

V gene TRBV2 combines with J gene TRBJ2-7; 9 positions match TRBD2. Trimming removed 7 bases from V and 6 bases from J; junction bases left unmatched: 7. Germline values: CDR1 SNHLY, CDR2 FYNNEI. This CDR3 has 13 residues. CDR3 amino acids: CASTPSGAGEQYF. Written as DNA, the CDR3 is TGTGCCAGCACACCTAGCGGGGCCGGCGAGCAGTACTTC.

V gene TRBV6-2 or TRBV6-3 combines with J gene TRBJ2-7; TRBD1 agrees at 10 bases. There are 15 residues in the CDR3. Trimming took 2 bases from V and 6 from J; bases not matched to a gene: 7. CDR1 and CDR2 (germline): MNHEY, SVGEGT. In DNA form, the CDR3 reads TGTGCCAGCAGTTACAGACAGGGGGCTAGTCCCGAGCAGTACTTC. It translates to CASSYRQGASPEQYF.

The V call is TRBV5-1, the J call TRBJ1-1, with TRBD1 matching over 10 bases. Trimming removed 1 base from V and 3 bases from J; junction bases left unmatched: 3. Germline-derived CDR1 and CDR2 are SGHRS and YFSETQ. The CDR3 has 15 residues. The CDR3, as DNA: TGCGCCAGCAGCTTGCGGACAGGGGGAGACACTGAAGCTTTCTTT. Protein: CASSLRTGGDTEAFF.

This chain links TRBV7-9 with TRBJ1-2; D unclear. The CDR3 length is 13 residues. V shed 5 bases and J shed 7 bases, with 14 bases lying between them. Germline V gives CDR1 SEHNR, CDR2 FQNEAQ (reference sequence). The CDR3 bases are TGTGCCAGCAGCCGGGAGGTACTACGTGGCTACACCTTC. Translating gives CASSREVLRGYTF.

The rearrangement links TRBV7-3 to TRBJ2-1, with D perhaps TRBD1 (7 bases). From germline, CDR1 is SGHTA and CDR2 FQGTGA. V lost 3 bases and J lost 4, with 10 bases in between. The CDR3 contains 14 residues. DNA of the CDR3: TGTGCCAGCAGCTTGGGGGGACAGTACAATGAGCAGTTCTTC. Its protein product is CASSLGGQYNEQFF.

This clone was seen once. The rearrangement links TRBV6-5 to TRBJ1-1; 7 bases are shared with TRBD1. Germline V gene sequence: CDR1 MNHEY, CDR2 SVGAGI. V shed 5 bases, J shed 7 bases, and the junction held 7 bases outside the gene matches. The CDR3 has 13 amino acids. The CDR3 DNA reads TGTGCCAGCAGTCCGACAGGGCGGAATGAAGCTTTCTTT. This sequence encodes CASSPTGRNEAFF.

This CDR3 is CASRLGTVGEQYF. CDR3 nucleotides: TGTGCCAGCAGACTCGGGACAGTCGGCGAGCAGTACTTC. The chain couples TRBV6-5 to TRBJ2-7; 7 nucleotides agree with TRBD1. CDR3 size: 13 residues. V lost 6 bases and J lost 6; bases outside the gene matches: 8. The V gene's germline CDR1 is MNHEY and CDR2 SVGAGI.

The V call is TRBV29-1, the J call TRBJ1-2; 10 positions match TRBD1. V was clipped by 4 bases and J by 1 base; unmatched bases: 3. The V gene's germline CDR1 is SQVTM and CDR2 ANQGSEA. The CDR3 loop spans 14 amino acids. CDR3 protein: CSVVGTGVNYGYTF. The CDR3 DNA reads as TGCAGCGTTGTTGGGACAGGGGTTAACTATGGCTACACCTTC. The complete variable domain, with remaining parts taken from reference TRBV29-1 and TRBJ1-2, reads SAVISQKPSRDICQRGTSLTIQCQVDSQVTMMFWYRQQPGQSLTLIATANQGSEATYESGFVIDKFPISRPNLTFSTLTVSNMSPEDSSIYLCSVVGTGVNYGYTFGSGTRLTVV.

The chain couples TRBV27 to TRBJ1-1; D gene uncertain. The length of the CDR3 is 13 residues. Germline V gene data show CDR1 as MNHEY and CDR2 as SMNVEV (reference sequence). V was shortened by 0 bases and J by 5 bases, with 7 bases between the two germline ends. In nucleotides, the CDR3 is TGTGCCAGCAGTTTATCCTTTGTAACTGAAGCTTTCTTT. Translating gives CASSLSFVTEAFF.

The chain carries TRBV7-2 and TRBJ1-4, with TRBD1 matching over 9 bases. The CDR3 covers 14 residues. The V gene end was trimmed by 6 bases and the J gene end by 5 bases; junction bases not matched to a gene: 4. Germline CDR1 is SGHTA and CDR2 is FQGNSA. The CDR3 region has the DNA TGTGCCAGCAGGGGGGGGACAGGGAATGAAAAACTGTTTTTT. This codes for CASRGGTGNEKLFF.